Only one count was recorded for the clone carrying this T cell receptor (beta chain). Antigen: not known. Its ends do not fully match the called genes, so a read error is possible. The data originate from a study of cytomegalovirus exposure and HLA in healthy donors. The PCR employed 60 Vbeta primers together with 13 Jbeta primers. Sequenced by immunoSEQ multiplex PCR; TCRdb stores in-frame clones only, minus some. The sample lists under 200,000 clones, 68% occurring once. Notes on the study in general: DRB1 showed the most TCR associations and HLA-C the fewest in a later analysis, as rates varied by HLA locus. In a later analysis, several top co-occurrence clusters appeared linked to parvovirus B19, influenza, CMV and Epstein-Barr virus. Certain sequence variants were highly shared and formed a cluster, and this cluster was likely a sequencing artifact.

The receptor was derived from a woman aged 18-29 years in good health and CMV-seropositive. Sample: PBMCs.

CDR3 sequence reads: CSSSLFEGAGRYTF. The CDR3, as DNA: TGTTCCAGCAGCTTATTTGAGGGCGCGGGCCGGTACACCTTC. The chain links TRBV7-9 to TRBJ1-2, with unresolved D. Germline V gene data show CDR1 as SEHNR and CDR2 as FQNEAQ (reference sequence). The CDR3 is 14 amino acids.